The 16 T cell receptor beta chains listed next were all sequenced from one sample in a study of blood T cell repertoires in COVID-19. Measured with immunoSEQ multiplex PCR; TCRdb has only the in-frame clones, and not every one. The repertoire holds a few hundred thousand clones, with approximately 86% as singletons. The sequencing sample was made of peripheral blood. These receptors were obtained from a woman aged 55-69 years with COVID-19, enrolled during active disease.

This chain connects TRBV5-1 to TRBJ2-1, with 7 bases aligning to TRBD1. Trimming took 1 base from V and 6 from J; bases not matched to a gene: 7. CDR3 length equals 15 residues. CDR1 is SGHRS, CDR2 YFSETQ, per germline. The CDR3 region is CASSLIGPGGNEQFF. The CDR3 coding sequence is TGCGCCAGCAGCTTGATCGGGCCAGGGGGCAATGAGCAGTTCTTC.

The chain carries TRBV12-5 and TRBJ2-1; 8 nucleotides line up with TRBD2. Losses at the gene ends were 0 bases for V and 7 bases for J; bases not matched to a gene: 5. Germline values: CDR1 LGHNT, CDR2 FRNRAP. The CDR3 loop spans 15 amino acids. The CDR3: CASGLVHPGGNEQFF. The DNA for the CDR3 is TGTGCTAGTGGTTTGGTACATCCGGGGGGGAATGAGCAGTTCTTC.

The chain couples TRBV5-6 to TRBJ2-3; D remains ambiguous. In germline, CDR1 is SGHDT, CDR2 YYEEEE. Trimming left V 4 bases short and J 0 bases short, with 9 bases between. The CDR3 is 14 residues long. CDR3 DNA: TGTGCCAGCAGCCCAGACTTGAGCACAGATACGCAGTATTTT. Its protein product is CASSPDLSTDTQYF.

DNA for the CDR3: TGTGCCAGCAGGCCCCCCGGAGGAGCTTTCTTT. It specifies CASRPPGGAFF. The chain employs TRBV27 and TRBJ1-1, with D hard to call. This CDR3 is 11 amino acids long. V was cut by 6 bases and J by 10 bases, with 12 bases left in between. In germline, CDR1 is MNHEY, CDR2 SMNVEV (reference sequence).

The chain couples TRBV7-7 to TRBJ2-5; the D gene is possibly TRBD2 (7 bases). Germline loops: CDR1 SSHAT, CDR2 FNYEAQ (reference sequence). With 5 bases removed from V and 2 bases from J, the gap between germline ends came to 15 bases. The CDR3 consists of 15 residues. The CDR3 coding sequence is TGTGCCAGCAGCCCCCTAGGGGGGGGGCAAGAGACCCAGTACTTC. This sequence encodes CASSPLGGGQETQYF.

CDR3 region: CASSQGQGGEQFF. The DNA for the CDR3 is TGTGCCAGCAGCCAGGGACAGGGCGGTGAGCAGTTCTTC. The rearrangement joins TRBV7-3 to TRBJ2-1, with 9 bases aligning to TRBD1. J lost 9 bases, V lost 5 bases, and 5 bases had no gene match. Germline V gene sequence: CDR1 SGHTA, CDR2 FQGTGA. The CDR3 has 13 residues.

The chain recombines TRBV6-1 with TRBJ2-3, with 10 positions matching TRBD2. The germline V gene has CDR1 MNHNS and CDR2 SASEGT. The CDR3 consists of 16 residues. Trimming removed 3 bases from V and 2 bases from J; junction bases left unmatched: 5. CDR3 nucleotides: TGTGCCAGCAGTGACCTAGGACTAGCGGTCACAGATACGCAGTATTTT. Its protein is CASSDLGLAVTDTQYF.

This clone appeared a single time. This sample also contains other DNA sequences that code for the same CDR3. The V call is TRBV29-1, the J call TRBJ1-4; 10 nucleotides agree with TRBD1. Germline CDR1 is SQVTM and CDR2 is ANQGSEA. The ends lost 6 bases at V and 10 bases at J; junction bases unmatched: 8. The CDR3 runs 13 residues. The CDR3 protein is CSVATGGSGKLFF. The DNA of the CDR3 is TGCAGCGTCGCGACAGGGGGCTCGGGAAAACTGTTTTTT. The full variable domain, with the rest looked up from reference TRBV29-1 and TRBJ1-4, is SAVISQKPSRDICQRGTSLTIQCQVDSQVTMMFWYRQQPGQSLTLIATANQGSEATYESGFVIDKFPISRPNLTFSTLTVSNMSPEDSSIYLCSVATGGSGKLFFGSGTQLSVL.

The V gene is TRBV27, the J gene TRBJ1-6; D may be TRBD1 (5 bases). The V end lost 7 bases, the J end lost 9 bases, and 22 bases lay between the germline ends. Germline-derived CDR1 and CDR2 are MNHEY and SMNVEV (reference sequence). This CDR3 comprises 16 residues. CDR3 DNA sequence: TGTGCCAGCACCCAAGGTGGTGGGGGGTACGGTTCACCCCTCCACTTT. Its protein is CASTQGGGGYGSPLHF.

The chain employs TRBV4-2 and TRBJ1-1; no definite D call. V shed 0 bases and J shed 5 bases, with 28 bases lying between them. The CDR3 totals 20 residues. Looked up from germline, CDR1 is LGHNA and CDR2 is YNFKEQ. The CDR3 spells CASSQEWLPGGKESLTEAFF. The CDR3 DNA reads as TGTGCCAGCAGCCAAGAATGGTTGCCCGGCGGGAAGGAGAGCTTAACTGAAGCTTTCTTT.

V usage is TRBV9 and J usage is TRBJ1-3; TRBD1 might be the D (5 bases). The CDR3 length is 14 residues. The V gene's germline CDR1 is SGDLS and CDR2 YYNGEE. V lost 3 bases, J lost 7 bases, and 14 bases lay in between. CDR3 DNA: TGTGCCAGCAGCGCAACAACAGGAAAGAACACCATATATTTT. Translating gives CASSATTGKNTIYF.

The chain recombines TRBV7-9 with TRBJ1-1; 9 nucleotides match TRBD1. CDR3 length: 14 amino acids. The trim removed 4 bases at V and 7 bases at J, leaving 7 bases unmatched. The germline V gene encodes CDR1 SEHNR and CDR2 FQNEAQ (reference sequence). In DNA form, the CDR3 reads TGTGCCAGCAGCTCGGGACAGGGAATTTTTGAAGCTTTCTTT. Encoded protein: CASSSGQGIFEAFF.

J is TRBJ1-2 and V is TRBV10-2, with D tentatively TRBD1 (5 bases). V was trimmed by 6 bases and J by 7 bases, leaving 15 bases between them. The CDR3 spans 13 residues. Germline V gives CDR1 WSHSY, CDR2 SAAADI. CDR3 amino acids: CASRGPRYLGYTF. The DNA for the CDR3 is TGCGCCAGCAGGGGGCCCCGGTATCTTGGCTACACCTTC.

This rearrangement joins TRBV4-3 to TRBJ2-2; 8 bases map to TRBD2. Germline lookup yields CDR1 LGHNA and CDR2 YSLEER. V shed 3 bases and J 5 bases; nucleotides not matched to a gene: 8. This CDR3 region has 16 residues. The CDR3: CASSHPTSGPTGELFF. Here the CDR3 DNA reads TGCGCCAGCAGCCACCCAACTAGCGGACCGACCGGGGAGCTGTTTTTT.

This clone was seen more than once but under ten times. The rearrangement joins TRBV30 to TRBJ2-7; D perhaps matches TRBD1 (6 bases). V was pared by 1 base and J by 0 bases, with 7 bases between. CDR3 size: 13 residues. CDR1 is GTSNPN, CDR2 SVGIG, per germline (reference sequence). CDR3 region: CAWSAGVSYEQYF. CDR3 bases: TGTGCCTGGAGTGCAGGGGTCTCCTACGAGCAGTACTTC.

The rearrangement links TRBV4-1 to TRBJ2-1, with D possibly being TRBD1 (6 bases). CDR1 and CDR2 (germline): MGHRA, YSYEKL. The CDR3 is 14 amino acids. V was pared by 3 bases and J by 6 bases, with 12 bases between. The CDR3 DNA sequence: TGCGCCAGCAGCCAGGTTGGACAGTCCAATGAGCAGTTCTTC. Amino acids: CASSQVGQSNEQFF.